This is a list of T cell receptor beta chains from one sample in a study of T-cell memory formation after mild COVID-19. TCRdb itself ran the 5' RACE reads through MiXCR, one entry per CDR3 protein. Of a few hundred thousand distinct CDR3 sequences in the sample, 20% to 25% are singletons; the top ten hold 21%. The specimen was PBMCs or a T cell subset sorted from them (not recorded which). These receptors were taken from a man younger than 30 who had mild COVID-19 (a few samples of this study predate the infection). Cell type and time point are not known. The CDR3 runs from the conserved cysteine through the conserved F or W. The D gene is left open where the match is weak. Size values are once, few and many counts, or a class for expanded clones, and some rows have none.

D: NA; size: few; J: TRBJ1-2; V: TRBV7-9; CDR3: CASSFDGNYGYTF; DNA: TGTGCCAGCAGCTTCGATGGGAACTATGGCTACACCTTC
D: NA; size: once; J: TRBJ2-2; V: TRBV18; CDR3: CASSPPLENTGELFF; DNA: TGTGCCAGCTCACCACCTCTAGAGAACACCGGGGAGCTGTTTTTT
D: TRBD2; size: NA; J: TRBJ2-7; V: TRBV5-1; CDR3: CASSGQRGYEQYF; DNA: TGCGCCAGCAGCGGGCAGCGGGGCTACGAGCAGTACTTC
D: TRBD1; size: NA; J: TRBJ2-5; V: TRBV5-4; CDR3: CASTSRGQGLETQYF; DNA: TGTGCCAGCACCAGCCGCGGACAGGGATTAGAGACCCAGTACTTC
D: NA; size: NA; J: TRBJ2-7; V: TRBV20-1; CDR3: CSASAAESSYEQYF; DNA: TGCAGTGCTAGCGCGGCAGAGAGCTCCTACGAGCAGTACTTC
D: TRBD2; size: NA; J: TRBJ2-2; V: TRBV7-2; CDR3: CASRNSGGYTGELFF; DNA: TGTGCCAGCAGAAACTCGGGGGGGTACACCGGGGAGCTGTTTTTT
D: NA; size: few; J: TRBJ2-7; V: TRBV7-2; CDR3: CASSLMWGAEYEQYF; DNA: TGTGCCAGCAGCTTAATGTGGGGGGCCGAATACGAGCAGTACTTC
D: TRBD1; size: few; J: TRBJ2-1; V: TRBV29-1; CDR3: CSVKGQGLDEQFF; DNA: TGCAGCGTGAAGGGACAGGGGTTGGATGAGCAGTTCTTC
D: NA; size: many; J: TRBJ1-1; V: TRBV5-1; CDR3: CASSSRQDTEAFF; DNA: TGCGCCAGCAGCTCCCGACAAGACACTGAAGCTTTCTTT
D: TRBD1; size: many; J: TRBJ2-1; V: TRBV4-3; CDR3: CASSEGTASYNEQFF; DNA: TGCGCCAGCAGCGAAGGGACAGCCTCCTACAATGAGCAGTTCTTC
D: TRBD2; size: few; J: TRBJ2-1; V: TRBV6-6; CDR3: CASSYRIAGFNEQFF; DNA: TGTGCCAGCAGTTACCGGATAGCGGGGTTTAATGAGCAGTTCTTC
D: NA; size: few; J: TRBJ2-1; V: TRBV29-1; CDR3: CSVDSGLDNEQFF; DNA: TGCAGCGTTGACAGCGGGCTTGACAATGAGCAGTTCTTC
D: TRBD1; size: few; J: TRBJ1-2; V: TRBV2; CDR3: CASSADRVRYGYTF; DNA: TGTGCCAGCAGCGCCGACAGGGTTCGTTATGGCTACACCTTC
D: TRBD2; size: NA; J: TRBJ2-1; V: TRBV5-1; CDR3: CASSPGHSGTSNEQFF; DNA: TGCGCCAGCAGCCCGGGACACTCCGGGACTAGCAATGAGCAGTTCTTC
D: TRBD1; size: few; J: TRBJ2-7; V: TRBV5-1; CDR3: CASSSGQGVGEQYF; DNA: TGCGCCAGCAGCTCAGGACAGGGGGTTGGCGAGCAGTACTTC
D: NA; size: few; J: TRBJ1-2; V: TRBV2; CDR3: CASRGRVELYTF; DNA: TGTGCCAGCAGGGGCAGGGTAGAACTCTACACCTTC
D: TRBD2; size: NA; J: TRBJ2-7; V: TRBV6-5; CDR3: CASQLGRPYEQYF; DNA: TGTGCCAGCCAGCTCGGGAGGCCCTACGAGCAGTACTTC
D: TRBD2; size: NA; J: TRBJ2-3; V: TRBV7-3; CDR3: CASSLMPSGGDKDTQYF; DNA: TGTGCCAGCAGCTTAATGCCTAGCGGGGGGGATAAAGATACGCAGTATTTT
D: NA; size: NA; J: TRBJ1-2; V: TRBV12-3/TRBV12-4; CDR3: CASTRRSEAEYGYTF; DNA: TGTGCCAGCACCCGTAGGTCTGAGGCGGAATATGGCTACACCTTC
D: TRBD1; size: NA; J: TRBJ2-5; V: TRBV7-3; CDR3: CASSLGQGARTQYF; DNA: TGTGCCAGCAGCTTAGGACAGGGAGCTCGGACCCAGTACTTC
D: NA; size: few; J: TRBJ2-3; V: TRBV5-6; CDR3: CASTGIRDSTDTQYF; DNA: TGTGCCAGCACCGGGATCCGGGATTCAACAGATACGCAGTATTTT
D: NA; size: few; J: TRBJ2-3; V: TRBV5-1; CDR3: CASAPDGPSTDTQYF; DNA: TGCGCCAGCGCCCCTGACGGACCTAGCACAGATACGCAGTATTTT
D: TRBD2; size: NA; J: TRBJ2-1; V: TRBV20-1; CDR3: CSAQLAGVYNQQFF; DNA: TGCAGTGCTCAACTAGCGGGCGTTTACAATCAGCAGTTCTTC
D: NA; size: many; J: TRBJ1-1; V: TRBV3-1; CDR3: CASSPLVGTEAFF; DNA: TGTGCCAGCAGCCCTTTGGTTGGCACTGAAGCTTTCTTT
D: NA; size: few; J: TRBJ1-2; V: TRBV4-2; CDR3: CASSQGVVYGYTF; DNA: TGTGCCAGCAGCCAAGGGGTAGTCTATGGCTACACCTTC
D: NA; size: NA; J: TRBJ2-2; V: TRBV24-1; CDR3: CATSEGPGELFF; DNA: TGTGCCACCAGTGAAGGCCCCGGGGAGCTGTTTTTT
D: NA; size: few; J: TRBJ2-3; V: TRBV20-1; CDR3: CSASATVDTQYF; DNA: TGCAGTGCTAGTGCCACGGTCGATACGCAGTATTTT
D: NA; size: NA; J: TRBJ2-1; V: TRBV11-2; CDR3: CASSLVRGGEQFF; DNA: TGTGCCAGCAGCTTAGTTCGGGGCGGGGAGCAGTTCTTC
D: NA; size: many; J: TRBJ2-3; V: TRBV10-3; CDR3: CATREGGADTQYF; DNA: TGTGCCACACGAGAGGGGGGGGCAGATACGCAGTATTTT
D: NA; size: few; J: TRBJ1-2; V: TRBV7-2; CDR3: CASSPWGAQYGYTF; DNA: TGTGCCAGCAGCCCATGGGGGGCGCAGTATGGCTACACCTTC
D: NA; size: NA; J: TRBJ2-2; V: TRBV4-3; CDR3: CASSQDGAVPSGELFF; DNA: TGCGCCAGCAGCCAAGATGGGGCTGTGCCCTCCGGGGAGCTGTTTTTT
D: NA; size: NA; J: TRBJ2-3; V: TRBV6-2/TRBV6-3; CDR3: CASSDPTGASTDTQYF; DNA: TGTGCCAGCAGCGACCCAACAGGAGCTAGCACAGATACGCAGTATTTT
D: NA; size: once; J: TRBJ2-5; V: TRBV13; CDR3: CASSFLLEETQYF; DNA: TGTGCCAGCAGCTTCTTATTGGAAGAGACCCAGTACTTC
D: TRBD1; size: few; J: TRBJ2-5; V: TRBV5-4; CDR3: CASPVPRDREETQYF; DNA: TGTGCCAGCCCGGTACCCCGGGACAGGGAAGAGACCCAGTACTTC
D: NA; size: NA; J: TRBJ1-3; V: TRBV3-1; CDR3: CASSHLSAEAIYF; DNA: TGTGCCAGCAGCCATTTATCGGCGGAGGCCATATATTTT
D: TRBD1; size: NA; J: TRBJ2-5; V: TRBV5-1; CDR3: CASSSGRRGETQYF; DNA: TGCGCCAGCAGCTCCGGGCGCAGGGGGGAGACCCAGTACTTC
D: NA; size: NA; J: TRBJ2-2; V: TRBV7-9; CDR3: CASSSLYTGELFF; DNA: TGTGCCAGCAGCTCTTTGTACACCGGGGAGCTGTTTTTT
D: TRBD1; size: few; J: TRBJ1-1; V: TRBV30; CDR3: CAWSSGTGWVEAFF; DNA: TGTGCCTGGAGTTCCGGGACAGGGTGGGTTGAAGCTTTCTTT
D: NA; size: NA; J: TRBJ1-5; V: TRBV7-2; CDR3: CASSPEGGWQPQHF; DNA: TGTGCCAGCAGTCCGGAGGGGGGCTGGCAGCCCCAGCATTTT
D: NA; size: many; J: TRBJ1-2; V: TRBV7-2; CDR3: CASSLWAAYGYTF; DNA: TGTGCCAGCAGCTTATGGGCAGCGTATGGCTACACCTTC
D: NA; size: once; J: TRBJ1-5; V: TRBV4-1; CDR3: CASSRTGPAIQPQHF; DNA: TGCGCCAGCAGCCGGACGGGGCCGGCGATTCAGCCCCAGCATTTT
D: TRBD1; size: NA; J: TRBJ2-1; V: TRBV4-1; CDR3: CASSRQDRSYEQFF; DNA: TGCGCCAGCAGCCGCCAGGACAGGTCCTATGAGCAGTTCTTC
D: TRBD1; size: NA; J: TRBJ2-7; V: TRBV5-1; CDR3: CASSSGQDEQYF; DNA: TGCGCCAGCAGCAGCGGACAGGACGAGCAGTACTTC
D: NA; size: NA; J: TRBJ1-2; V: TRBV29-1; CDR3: CSVETDNYGYTF; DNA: TGCAGCGTAGAGACAGATAACTATGGCTACACCTTC
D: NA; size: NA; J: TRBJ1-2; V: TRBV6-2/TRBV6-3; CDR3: CASIPMVFDLGANYGYTF; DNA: TGTGCCAGCATCCCGATGGTTTTTGACCTGGGAGCTAACTATGGCTACACCTTC
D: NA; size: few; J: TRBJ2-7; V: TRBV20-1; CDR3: CSAKDLRESIHEQYF; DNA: TGCAGTGCTAAAGATTTGAGGGAAAGCATCCACGAGCAGTACTTC
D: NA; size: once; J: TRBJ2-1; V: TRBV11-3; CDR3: CASSARGGAYNEQFF; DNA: TGTGCCAGCAGCGCCAGGGGGGGTGCGTACAATGAGCAGTTCTTC
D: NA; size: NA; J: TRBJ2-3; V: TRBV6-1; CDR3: CASSEPWGADTQYF; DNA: TGTGCCAGCAGTGAACCGTGGGGCGCAGATACGCAGTATTTT
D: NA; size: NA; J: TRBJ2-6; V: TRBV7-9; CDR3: CASSLIGPVSSGANVLTF; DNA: TGTGCCAGCAGCTTGATCGGACCTGTAAGCTCTGGGGCCAACGTCCTGACTTTC
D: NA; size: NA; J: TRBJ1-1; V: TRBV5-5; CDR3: CASSLRPAGSDLLNTEAFF; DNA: TGTGCCAGCAGCCTCCGACCCGCAGGATCCGACTTATTGAACACTGAAGCTTTCTTT
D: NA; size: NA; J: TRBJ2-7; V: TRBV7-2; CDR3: CASSFFTGSYEQYF; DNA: TGTGCCAGCAGCTTTTTCACAGGCAGCTACGAGCAGTACTTC
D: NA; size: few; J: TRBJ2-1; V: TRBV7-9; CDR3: CASSLFVYEQFF; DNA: TGTGCCAGCAGCTTGTTCGTCTATGAGCAGTTCTTC
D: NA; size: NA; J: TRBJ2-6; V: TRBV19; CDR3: CASSSSSSGANVLTF; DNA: TGTGCCAGTAGTAGCTCGTCCTCTGGGGCCAACGTCCTGACTTTC
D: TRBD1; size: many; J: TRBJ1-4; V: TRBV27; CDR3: CASSTGATNEKLFF; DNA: TGTGCCAGCAGTACAGGGGCAACTAATGAAAAACTGTTTTTT
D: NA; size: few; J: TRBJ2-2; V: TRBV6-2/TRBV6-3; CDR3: CASSSATVVRELFF; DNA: TGTGCCAGCAGTTCGGCAACGGTTGTTCGGGAGCTGTTTTTT
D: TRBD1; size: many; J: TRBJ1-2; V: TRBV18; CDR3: CASSPVTGRNYGYTF; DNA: TGTGCCAGCTCACCCGTGACAGGGAGAAACTATGGCTACACCTTC
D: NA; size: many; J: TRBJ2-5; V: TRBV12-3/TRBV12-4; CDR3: CASSLNWIQETQYF; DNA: TGTGCCAGCAGTTTAAACTGGATACAAGAGACCCAGTACTTC
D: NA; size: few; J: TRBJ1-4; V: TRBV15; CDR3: CATSSLGRRGSNEKLFF; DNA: TGTGCCACCAGCAGCCTGGGGAGACGCGGCTCTAATGAAAAACTGTTTTTT
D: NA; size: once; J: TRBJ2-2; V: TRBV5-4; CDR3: CASSTVNLGDTGELFF; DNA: TGTGCCAGCAGCACCGTAAATCTAGGGGACACCGGGGAGCTGTTTTTT